This entry lists 5 T cell receptor beta chains sequenced from one sample in a study of T cell responses to AZD1222 COVID-19 vaccine. Clones were read by immunoSEQ multiplex PCR, and TCRdb kept only the in-frame ones, dropping some. The sample holds some 150,000 clones; more than 70% are singletons and the top ten take roughly 3.5%. The sample here was peripheral blood, taken on day 0 of MenACWY control vaccination. The receptors were gathered from an adult in good health.

V is TRBV4-2 and J is TRBJ1-2, with D unresolved. The CDR3 is 15 residues long. CDR1 is LGHNA, CDR2 YNFKEQ, per germline. The V end lost 4 bases, the J end lost 0 bases, and 12 bases lay between the germline ends. This chain's CDR3 is CASSLAKSANYGYTF. The CDR3 region has the DNA TGTGCCAGCAGCCTCGCAAAGTCCGCTAACTATGGCTACACCTTC.

This clone was counted only a few times. The gene calls are TRBV28 and TRBJ1-2; D remains ambiguous. This CDR3 spans 20 amino acids. Per the germline V gene, CDR1 is MDHEN and CDR2 is SYDVKM. Trimming pared 5 bases from V and 3 bases from J, leaving 31 bases between. CDR3 nucleotide sequence: TGTGCCAGCAGTCCACGGTACTTCAGGACTCCAGCGCTAAGTTACTATGGCTACACCTTC. Translation: CASSPRYFRTPALSYYGYTF.

This clone was counted a single time. This sequence joins TRBV27 and TRBJ2-3, with 9 bases identical to TRBD2. Per germline, CDR1 MNHEY and CDR2 SMNVEV (reference sequence). J lost 4 bases, V lost 2 bases, and 1 base had no gene match. CDR3 length: 14 residues. The CDR3 DNA sequence: TGTGCCAGCAGTTTAGCGGGAGGGCCAGATACGCAGTATTTT. The encoded protein is CASSLAGGPDTQYF.

This clone was detected only a few times. V gene TRBV7-9 combines with J gene TRBJ2-7; no clear D. Trimming shortened V by 5 bases and J by 2 bases, and 10 bases separated the two germline ends. The CDR3 spans 13 residues. The germline gives CDR1 SEHNR, CDR2 FQNEAQ (reference sequence). The CDR3 is CASSPGFTYEQYF. The CDR3 DNA reads TGTGCCAGCAGCCCTGGGTTCACCTACGAGCAGTACTTC.

The gene calls are TRBV30 and TRBJ1-5; 7 positions match TRBD1. The CDR3 totals 15 residues. V lost 1 base to trimming and J lost 1 base; unmatched junction nucleotides: 4. CDR1 and CDR2 from the germline V gene are GTSNPN and SVGIG (reference sequence). The CDR3 protein is CAWSAGTVSNQPQHF. CDR3 DNA: TGTGCCTGGAGTGCCGGGACAGTGAGCAATCAGCCCCAGCATTTT.